This T cell receptor beta chain was sequenced for a study of long-term antiretroviral therapy in people with HIV. Note on this clone: Its antigen is undetermined.

Prior to DNA extraction, the samples held about 1-11 million cryopreserved PBMC. Researchers report immunoSEQ v3.0 was run at survey level. Assay: immunoSEQ multiplex PCR; the TCRdb copy retains only in-frame clones and omits some. The table records about 28,000 clones, approximately 95% of them present only once. Losses at the gene ends were 2 bases for V and 3 bases for J; bases not matched to a gene: 3. This CDR3 has 14 residues. Germline V gives CDR1 WNHNN, CDR2 SYGVQD (reference sequence). Overall study findings and caveats: HIV repertoire CDR3 lengths ranged less widely than those of controls. All blood samples came from the years 2004 to 2017, possibly under older ART regimens. Post-ART samples showed increased diversity that remained below transplant donor control levels.

The chain is built from TRBV10-1 and TRBJ2-7; TRBD1 agrees at 8 bases. This clonotype originated in a man in his fifties or sixties with HIV. The sequencing used unsorted PBMCs, collected 5.3 years after starting antiretroviral therapy. The DNA of the CDR3 is TGCGCCAGCAGTGAGCGAGACAGGGGCTACGAGCAGTACTTC. It codes for CASSERDRGYEQYF.